This passage covers 22 T cell receptor beta chains from one sample sequenced in a study of control samples from healthy donors and cancer patients. Sequencing was performed with immunoSEQ multiplex PCR; in TCRdb, only in-frame clones are kept and a portion is missing. The table shows about 170,000 clones, with 91% occurring only once. Sequencing input: blood. The receptors come from a woman aged 25 to 39 in good health.

The chain recombines TRBV19 with TRBJ2-5; possible D gene TRBD2, 5 bases. From germline, CDR1 is LNHDA and CDR2 SQIVND (reference sequence). The V end was cut by 3 bases, the J end by 5 bases, with 10 bases between. The CDR3 is made up of 13 amino acids. The CDR3 reads CASSIQRGETQYF. The CDR3, as DNA: TGTGCCAGTAGTATCCAGAGAGGGGAGACCCAGTACTTC.

Details on this clone: This same CDR3 is encoded by further DNA sequences in the sample. DNA for the CDR3: TGTGCCAGCTCACCCGGGACGGGGAACACTGAAGCTTTCTTT. Its translation is CASSPGTGNTEAFF. The rearrangement links TRBV18 to TRBJ1-1; maybe TRBD1 (5 bases). Trimming pared 3 bases from V and 1 base from J, leaving 9 bases between. The CDR3 sequence is 14 residues long. In germline, CDR1 is KGHSH, CDR2 LQKENI.

The J gene is TRBJ2-3, the V gene TRBV7-2; D is unclear. CDR1 is SGHTA, CDR2 FQGNSA, per germline. Trimming pared 0 bases from V and 0 bases from J, leaving 7 bases between. This CDR3 comprises 15 residues. CDR3 DNA: TGTGCCAGCAGCTTAGCGCTAGTGAGCACAGATACGCAGTATTTT. It specifies CASSLALVSTDTQYF.

This clone was counted once. The gene calls are TRBV18 and TRBJ2-7, with TRBD1 identical over 8 bases. Unmatched junction bases numbered 3, after V lost 5 bases and J lost 0 bases. Per germline, CDR1 KGHSH and CDR2 LQKENI. The CDR3 covers 14 residues. The CDR3, as DNA: TGTGCCAGCTCAAAGGACAGGGTCTCCTACGAGCAGTACTTC. This translates into CASSKDRVSYEQYF. The full variable domain, with the rest looked up from reference TRBV18 and TRBJ2-7, is NAGVMQNPRHLVRRRGQEARLRCSPMKGHSHVYWYRQLPEEGLKFMVYLQKENIIDESGMPKERFSAEFPKEGPSILRIQQVVRGDSAAYFCASSKDRVSYEQYFGPGTRLTVT.

The chain couples TRBV11-3 to TRBJ2-3; perhaps TRBD2 as D (6 bases). Between the trimmed V and J ends, which lost 1 base and 4 bases, there was a span of 6 bases. The germline gives CDR1 SGHNT, CDR2 YENEEA. This CDR3 region has 13 residues. CDR3 in DNA: TGTGCCAGCAGCTTAGGGGAGGCAGATACGCAGTATTTT. Translating it yields CASSLGEADTQYF.

This chain uses TRBV6-6 with TRBJ1-2; 10 nucleotides line up with TRBD1. Germline-derived CDR1 and CDR2 are MNHNY and SVGAGI (reference sequence). CDR3 length equals 15 residues. With V trimmed by 6 bases and J by 0 bases, 4 bases remained unmatched. The CDR3 DNA reads TGTGCCAGCAGGACAGGGGGCCGCTCTAACTATGGCTACACCTTC. Protein sequence: CASRTGGRSNYGYTF.

The chain recombines TRBV7-8 with TRBJ2-1; 7 bases map to TRBD1. J gave up 1 base and V 5 bases, and 2 bases lay outside the gene matches. CDR3 length: 14 amino acids. Germline CDR1 SGHVS, CDR2 FQNEAQ. The CDR3 DNA reads TGTGCCAGCAGCCAGACAGGGTCCTACAATGAGCAGTTCTTC. This translates into CASSQTGSYNEQFF.

This chain connects TRBV19 to TRBJ2-2; maybe TRBD1 (7 bases). The germline CDR1 and CDR2 sequences are LNHDA and SQIVND (reference sequence). This CDR3 region has 14 residues. Trimming pared 5 bases from V and 4 bases from J, leaving 11 bases between. CDR3 in amino acids: CASSPQGGTGELFF. DNA of the CDR3: TGTGCCAGTAGTCCGCAGGGGGGCACCGGGGAGCTGTTTTTT.

This chain joins TRBV6-5 and TRBJ2-3; 11 bases fit TRBD2. CDR1 is MNHEY, CDR2 SVGAGI, per germline. This CDR3 has 15 amino acids. V shed 1 base, J shed 5 bases, and the junction held 2 bases outside the gene matches. CDR3 DNA sequence: TGTGCCAGCAGTTACTTAGCGGGGGGGGTAGATACGCAGTATTTT. It translates to CASSYLAGGVDTQYF.

DNA for the CDR3: TGTGCCAGCAGCGTAGGATCCGGGACAGGTATCACAGATACGCAGTATTTT. Its translation is CASSVGSGTGITDTQYF. The chain links TRBV9 to TRBJ2-3; 8 nucleotides match TRBD1. V gave up 0 bases and J gave up 2 bases; unmatched junction bases: 8. The CDR3 length is 17 residues. Germline loops: CDR1 SGDLS, CDR2 YYNGEE. Full variable domain (missing parts from reference TRBV9 and TRBJ2-3): DSGVTQTPKHLITATGQRVTLRCSPRSGDLSVYWYQQSLDQGLQFLIQYYNGEERAKGNILERFSAQQFPDLHSELNLSSLELGDSALYFCASSVGSGTGITDTQYFGPGTRLTVL.

The chain employs TRBV2 and TRBJ1-5; D not certain. Trimming removed 6 bases at V and 4 bases at J, with 13 bases between. Germline CDR1 SNHLY, CDR2 FYNNEI. The CDR3 loop spans 14 amino acids. Here the CDR3 reads CASREMVRNQPQHF. For the CDR3, the DNA is TGTGCCAGCAGGGAAATGGTTAGGAATCAGCCCCAGCATTTT.

This clone turned up a few times. The V and J genes are TRBV19 and TRBJ2-5; 10 nucleotides agree with TRBD2. The CDR3 totals 15 residues. Germline trimming cut 7 bases from V and 4 bases from J; bases unmatched to any gene: 9. From germline, CDR1 is LNHDA and CDR2 SQIVND (reference sequence). The CDR3 is CASKMQAGGGETQYF. Here the CDR3 DNA reads TGTGCCAGTAAGATGCAAGCGGGGGGGGGAGAGACCCAGTACTTC.

The chain has TRBV2 and TRBJ1-3; D ambiguous. This CDR3 is built from 15 residues. Germline lookup yields CDR1 SNHLY and CDR2 FYNNEI. V was trimmed by 4 bases and J by 0 bases, leaving 10 bases between them. The chain's CDR3 is CASSVRTNSGNTIYF. CDR3 DNA sequence: TGTGCCAGCAGTGTACGGACTAACTCTGGAAACACCATATATTTT.

The chain couples TRBV23-1 to TRBJ2-7; 14 nucleotides match TRBD2. TRBV23-1 is designated an ORF whose function remains uncertain. The CDR3 consists of 14 residues. Trimming took 10 bases from V and 0 from J; bases not matched to a gene: 2. CDR3 nucleotide sequence: TGCGCCACCGGACTAGCGGGGGGCTCCTACGAGCAGTACTTC. Translated: CATGLAGGSYEQYF.

The CDR3 is CASSEQGYPYEQYF. The CDR3 nucleotides read TGTGCCAGCAGTGAACAGGGCTACCCCTACGAGCAGTACTTC. The J gene is TRBJ2-7, the V gene TRBV6-1, with TRBD1 as a possible D gene (5 bases). The CDR3 length is 14 residues. Trimming shortened V by 2 bases and J by 2 bases, and 10 bases separated the two germline ends. Germline loops: CDR1 MNHNS, CDR2 SASEGT.

The chain couples TRBV5-1 to TRBJ1-6; tentatively, D is TRBD1 (5 bases). The CDR3 consists of 15 residues. V was cut by 0 bases and J by 4 bases, with 8 bases left in between. Germline V gene sequence: CDR1 SGHRS, CDR2 YFSETQ. CDR3 protein: CASSLAGGYNSPLHF. Written as DNA, the CDR3 is TGCGCCAGCAGCTTGGCCGGGGGGTATAATTCACCCCTCCACTTT.

The chain combines TRBV6-5 with TRBJ2-7, with no clear D. Trimming cost V 5 bases and J 2 bases, with 16 bases left between them. Germline V lookup: CDR1 MNHEY, CDR2 SVGAGI. The length of the CDR3 is 15 residues. CDR3 region: CASSLASITTYEQYF. The CDR3 DNA reads as TGTGCCAGCAGTCTTGCCAGCATCACCACCTACGAGCAGTACTTC.

This chain connects TRBV19 to TRBJ1-1; 9 bases match TRBD1. CDR1 is LNHDA and CDR2 is SQIVND in the germline V gene (reference sequence). This CDR3 contains 14 residues. V shed 5 bases, J shed 1 base, and the junction held 2 bases outside the gene matches. The CDR3 is CASSSGQGNTEAFF. In DNA, the CDR3 is TGTGCCAGTAGTTCGGGACAGGGGAACACTGAAGCTTTCTTT.

The CDR3 protein is CASSTRTGTSGVDTQYF. CDR3 in DNA: TGTGCCAGCAGCACCCGAACCGGGACTAGCGGGGTTGATACGCAGTATTTT. This chain joins TRBV7-2 and TRBJ2-3; the match to TRBD2 covers 13 bases. This CDR3 contains 17 residues. Germline loops: CDR1 SGHTA, CDR2 FQGNSA. The ends lost 5 bases at V and 6 bases at J; junction bases unmatched: 11.

V and J are TRBV7-9 and TRBJ2-1; tentatively, D is TRBD1 or TRBD2 (7 bases each). The CDR3 totals 15 residues. Germline CDR1 reads SEHNR; CDR2 reads FQNEAQ (reference sequence). V lost 1 base, J lost 4 bases, and 11 bases lay in between. The CDR3 nucleotides read TGTGCCAGCAGCTTAGGGCAGGGGGGGTACAATGAGCAGTTCTTC. Encoded protein: CASSLGQGGYNEQFF.

The V call is TRBV15, the J call TRBJ1-4, with a tentative D call TRBD1 (5 bases). This CDR3 has 16 amino acids. Germline CDR1 reads LNHNV; CDR2 reads YYDKDF (reference sequence). The V end lost 1 base, the J end lost 2 bases, and 11 bases lay between the germline ends. Here the CDR3 reads CATSRVRGVTNEKLFF. The CDR3 nucleotides read TGTGCCACCAGCAGAGTCCGGGGGGTGACTAATGAAAAACTGTTTTTT.

The genes are TRBV7-9 and TRBJ1-4, with D perhaps matching TRBD1 (6 bases). CDR3 length: 12 amino acids. V lost 10 bases and J lost 8, with 14 bases in between. The germline V gene has CDR1 SEHNR and CDR2 FQNEAQ (reference sequence). The CDR3: CATSRGREKLFF. In nucleotides, the CDR3 is TGTGCCACCTCCAGGGGTCGGGAAAAACTGTTTTTT.